The 27 T cell receptor beta chains given below trace back to one sample, sequenced in a study of T cells in Graves' hyperthyroidism and ophthalmopathy. TCR beta CDR3 sequences were amplified from RNA transcripts. The primer set for the first-round RT-PCR of the TCR CDR3 was HTBI. Via MiXCR, TCRdb re-called the multiplex PCR reads, giving one row per CDR3 protein. The data show 250,000 to 300,000 distinct CDR3 sequences, approximately 15% seen once. The sequencing sample was made of blood. The receptors were gathered from a woman aged 40 to 49 with Graves' hyperthyroidism that later progressed to Graves' ophthalmopathy.

This clonotype was found many times. CDR3 sequence: CASSPYGTSSPYEQYF. The CDR3 DNA follows: TGTGCCAGCAGTCCCTACGGGACTAGCTCTCCCTACGAGCAGTACTTC. V and J are TRBV28 and TRBJ2-7, with 9 bases that match TRBD2. V gave up 5 bases and J gave up 2 bases; unmatched junction bases: 10. This CDR3 comprises 16 residues. Per germline, CDR1 MDHEN and CDR2 SYDVKM.

Ten or more counts support this clonotype. This rearrangement joins TRBV3-1 to TRBJ2-3; D possibly corresponds to TRBD2 (5 bases). Germline V CDR1 and CDR2: LGHDT, YNNKEL (reference sequence). This CDR3 spans 13 amino acids. The germline V and J ends were trimmed by 4 bases and 9 bases, with 14 bases remaining between them. The CDR3: CASSPALERTQYF. The CDR3 DNA is TGTGCCAGCAGCCCTGCCTTAGAGCGGACGCAGTATTTT.

In its sample, this clonotype was seen many times. The chain employs TRBV6-2 or TRBV6-3 and TRBJ1-5; the D gene is possibly TRBD1 (6 bases). The V end lost 3 bases, the J end lost 4 bases, and 10 bases lay between the germline ends. The CDR3 is made up of 14 amino acids. Germline loops: CDR1 MNHEY, CDR2 SVGEGT. The CDR3 protein is CASSYRGGNQPQHF. The CDR3 nucleotides are TGTGCCAGCAGTTATAGAGGGGGGAATCAGCCCCAGCATTTT.

This clonotype was seen a few times. At one boundary the junction diverges from the germline segment, which might be a read error. The rearrangement links TRBV2 to TRBJ1-6; D may be TRBD1 (5 bases). Germline CDR1 and CDR2: SNHLY and FYNNEI. The length of the CDR3 is 15 residues. In nucleotides, the CDR3 is TGTGCCAGCAGGTCTATCGCAGGGAATAATTCACCCCTCTACTTT. Protein sequence: CASRSIAGNNSPLYF.

This clonotype has a count of ten or more. The V call is TRBV11-2, the J call TRBJ1-6; 8 nucleotides line up with TRBD1. From germline, CDR1 is SGHAT and CDR2 FQNNGV. Trimming at V came to 5 bases and at J to 7 bases, leaving 7 bases not matched to a gene. This CDR3 region has 15 residues. The CDR3 DNA reads TGTGCCAGCAGCATGGGGACAGGCCGGAATTCACCCCTCCACTTT. It is translated as CASSMGTGRNSPLHF.

In the case of this clonotype: This is likely an artifact of a read error, given a far larger clone one base away. The CDR3 nucleotides are TGTGCCAGCAGCGCGAACACCGGGGAGCTGTTTTTT. Translation: CASSANTGELFF. The chain recombines TRBV9 with TRBJ2-2; D unresolved. Germline loops: CDR1 SGDLS, CDR2 YYNGEE. Deletions cut 3 bases from V and 0 bases from J, with 0 bases between. There are 12 residues in the CDR3.

Concerning this clonotype itself: A read error may be the cause here, since a much bigger clone is one base away. The chain couples TRBV18 to TRBJ2-1, with D perhaps TRBD2 (6 bases). The CDR3 length is 13 residues. Germline V gives CDR1 KGHSH, CDR2 LQKENI. V lost 3 bases and J lost 12, with 15 bases in between. The CDR3 DNA reads TGTGCCAGCTCACCCCCGTCCGGGAGTGTGCAGTTCTTC. Translated, it gives CASSPPSGSVQFF.

This clonotype came up many times. The chain has TRBV30 and TRBJ1-2; D is ambiguous. Trimming removed 1 base from V and 5 bases from J, with 5 bases in between. This CDR3 has 11 amino acids. Germline V CDR1 and CDR2: GTSNPN, SVGIG (reference sequence). The CDR3 spells CAWSGTYGYTF. CDR3 DNA sequence: TGTGCCTGGAGTGGAACGTATGGCTACACCTTC.

The chain is built from TRBV7-9 and TRBJ1-2; D might be TRBD1 (5 bases). Germline V gene sequence: CDR1 SEHNR, CDR2 FQNEAQ (reference sequence). Trimming left V 3 bases short and J 0 bases short, with 14 bases between. The CDR3 covers 16 residues. The CDR3 is CASSFTTGFSNYGYTF. CDR3 bases: TGTGCCAGCAGCTTCACAACAGGTTTCTCTAACTATGGCTACACCTTC.

This clonotype was picked up a small number of times. V is TRBV3-1 and J is TRBJ2-3; 12 bases are a match to TRBD2. The CDR3 spans 15 residues. CDR1 is LGHDT and CDR2 is YNNKEL in the germline V gene (reference sequence). V lost 6 bases and J lost 5; bases outside the gene matches: 6. The CDR3 nucleotides read TGTGCCAGCAGGCCGACTAGCGGGAGAGGAGATACGCAGTATTTT. This codes for CASRPTSGRGDTQYF.

In its sample, this clonotype was seen many times. The CDR3 region has the DNA TGCAGTGCCAAGACCGACAGAATCAATCAGCCCCAGCATTTT. Residues: CSAKTDRINQPQHF. V and J are TRBV20-1 and TRBJ1-5, with TRBD1 as a possible D gene (5 bases). The germline CDR1 and CDR2 sequences are DFQATT and SNEGSKA (reference sequence). CDR3 length: 14 residues. V was trimmed by 6 bases and J by 3 bases, leaving 15 bases between them.

At least ten counts were recorded for this clonotype. The V and J genes are TRBV30 and TRBJ2-1; D is unclear. Germline CDR1 GTSNPN, CDR2 SVGIG (reference sequence). V was cut by 6 bases and J by 6 bases, with 9 bases left in between. The CDR3 covers 11 residues. The CDR3 region has the DNA TGTGCCTGTTGGGTAGGCAATGAGCAGTTCTTC. Translating gives CACWVGNEQFF.

In this sample, this clonotype turned up many times. The chain combines TRBV11-2 with TRBJ2-1; 12 positions agree with TRBD2. From germline, CDR1 is SGHAT and CDR2 FQNNGV. The V and J ends lost 4 bases and 7 bases, in that order; junction bases with no gene match: 5. This CDR3 is 15 amino acids long. The CDR3: CASSSGLAGSNEQFF. CDR3 coding DNA: TGTGCCAGCAGCTCGGGACTAGCGGGTTCAAATGAGCAGTTCTTC. Filled out from reference TRBV11-2 and TRBJ2-1, the complete variable domain reads EAGVAQSPRYKIIEKRQSVAFWCNPISGHATLYWYQQILGQGPKLLIQFQNNGVVDDSQLPKDRFSAERLKGVDSTLKIQPAKLEDSAVYLCASSSGLAGSNEQFFGPGTRLTVL.

The sample holds many counts of this clonotype. This chain joins TRBV28 and TRBJ2-1; TRBD2 agrees at 11 bases. This CDR3 has 20 amino acids. Unmatched junction bases numbered 16, after V lost 6 bases and J lost 0 bases. Germline V CDR1 and CDR2: MDHEN, SYDVKM. The CDR3 region has the DNA TGTGCCAGCAGCTGGGGTAGGGGACTAGCGGACCTACTCTCCTACAATGAGCAGTTCTTC. This encodes CASSWGRGLADLLSYNEQFF.

A word on this clonotype: A much larger clone lies a single base off, so this may be a read error. This chain connects TRBV10-3 to TRBJ2-1, with 13 bases aligning to TRBD2. The CDR3 loop spans 17 amino acids. Germline V CDR1 and CDR2: ENHRY, SYGVKD. The V gene end was trimmed by 2 bases and the J gene end by 3 bases; junction bases not matched to a gene: 4. In DNA, the CDR3 is TGTGCCATCAGTGAGGGGACTAGCGGGGTGCTCTACAATGAGCAGTTCTTC. Protein: CAISEGTSGVLYNEQFF.

This clonotype was observed at least ten times. The chain is built from TRBV27 and TRBJ1-2, with D possibly matching TRBD1 (5 bases). V dropped 3 bases and J dropped 5 bases, with 13 bases sitting between them. Looked up from germline, CDR1 is MNHEY and CDR2 is SMNVEV (reference sequence). CDR3 length: 14 amino acids. This CDR3 reads CASSFSRAPYGYTF. In DNA, the CDR3 is TGTGCCAGCAGTTTCTCCAGGGCCCCTTATGGCTACACCTTC.

Ten or more counts support this clonotype. This chain joins TRBV2 and TRBJ1-4; the match to TRBD1 covers 8 bases. The CDR3 totals 15 residues. V lost 7 bases to trimming and J lost 2 bases; unmatched junction nucleotides: 6. The germline V gene encodes CDR1 SNHLY and CDR2 FYNNEI. The chain's CDR3 is CASTQQGVTNEKLFF. The CDR3 bases are TGTGCCAGCACCCAACAGGGGGTGACTAATGAAAAACTGTTTTTT.

Notes on this clonotype: This may stem from a read error, because a much larger clone lies one nucleotide away. The V and J genes are TRBV5-1 and TRBJ1-2; weak D call: TRBD1 (6 bases). The CDR3 spans 14 residues. Germline CDR1 SGHRS, CDR2 YFSETQ. Trimming cost V 4 bases and J 2 bases, with 12 bases left between them. The CDR3 loop reads CASSRNRANYGYTF. The DNA for the CDR3 is TGCGCCAGCAGCCGGAACAGGGCAAACTATGGCTACACCTTC.

This clonotype was counted between two and nine times. The J gene is TRBJ2-1, the V gene TRBV4-1; 12 positions match TRBD2. V gave up 4 bases and J gave up 5 bases; unmatched junction bases: 15. Germline loops: CDR1 MGHRA, CDR2 YSYEKL. The CDR3 loop spans 19 amino acids. DNA of the CDR3: TGCGCCAGCAGCCGCGACAGGACTAGCGGGACCGGGGGACACAATGAGCAGTTCTTC. Residues: CASSRDRTSGTGGHNEQFF.

This clonotype was detected a few times. This sequence joins TRBV20-1 and TRBJ2-7; D might be TRBD1 or TRBD2, each matching 6 bases. V was shortened by 4 bases and J by 3 bases, with 19 bases between the two germline ends. The CDR3 loop spans 15 amino acids. Germline V gives CDR1 DFQATT, CDR2 SNEGSKA (reference sequence). In nucleotides, the CDR3 is TGCAGTGCTATGGGGAAAGGGGGGCCCCACTACGAGCAGTACTTC. Translated, it gives CSAMGKGGPHYEQYF.

This clonotype appeared a few times. The J gene is TRBJ2-5, the V gene TRBV30; D might be TRBD1 (6 bases). Trimming stripped 2 bases from V and 1 base from J, with 8 bases between. Germline CDR1 reads GTSNPN; CDR2 reads SVGIG (reference sequence). The CDR3 length is 13 residues. CDR3 sequence: CAWSLQGQETQYF. DNA for the CDR3: TGTGCCTGGAGTTTACAGGGCCAAGAGACCCAGTACTTC.

This clonotype was picked up many times. This chain uses TRBV7-8 with TRBJ2-2, with TRBD1 matching over 9 bases. V lost 5 bases, J lost 9 bases, and 10 bases stayed unmatched. This CDR3 is 15 amino acids long. Germline CDR1 and CDR2: SGHVS and FQNEAQ. DNA of the CDR3: TGTGCCAGCAGCCCAGATAGGACAGGGGTGTGGGAGCTGTTTTTT. Translating it yields CASSPDRTGVWELFF.

The chain joins TRBV3-1 to TRBJ2-7; no definite D call. The germline V gene has CDR1 LGHDT and CDR2 YNNKEL (reference sequence). Trimming pared 1 base from V and 9 bases from J, leaving 19 bases between. CDR3 size: 15 residues. The CDR3, as DNA: TGTGCCAGCAGCCAAGGATCCCCGGGCCTCCGTCCGCAGTACTTC. It is translated as CASSQGSPGLRPQYF.

This clonotype has ten or more counts. The chain joins TRBV11-3 to TRBJ2-3; 9 nucleotides align to TRBD2. Germline lookup yields CDR1 SGHNT and CDR2 YENEEA. The CDR3 covers 16 residues. V lost 1 base, J lost 6 bases, and 8 bases stayed unmatched. The CDR3 nucleotides are TGTGCCAGCAGCTTAGGATATAGCGGGAGCGAGGATACGCAGTATTTT. Translated: CASSLGYSGSEDTQYF.

This clonotype was seen repeatedly, ten times or more. V is TRBV6-6 and J is TRBJ1-1; no definite D call. V was trimmed by 0 bases and J by 7 bases, leaving 15 bases between them. Germline assignment: CDR1 MNHNY and CDR2 SVGAGI (reference sequence). The CDR3 contains 15 residues. CDR3 nucleotide sequence: TGTGCCAGCAGTTACTCGTATCGACTAATCGGTGAAGCTTTCTTT. Its translation: CASSYSYRLIGEAFF.

This clonotype was detected ten times or more. This chain uses TRBV7-2 with TRBJ2-2; no definite D call. With 5 bases removed from V and 2 bases from J, the gap between germline ends came to 6 bases. The CDR3 runs 13 residues. The V gene's germline CDR1 is SGHTA and CDR2 FQGNSA. CDR3 coding DNA: TGTGCCAGCAGCGGATTAAACACCGGGGAGCTGTTTTTT. Translating gives CASSGLNTGELFF.

Ten or more counts support this clonotype. CDR3 region: CAISEREEYNEQFF. As DNA, the CDR3 is TGTGCCATCAGTGAGCGGGAGGAATACAATGAGCAGTTCTTC. This rearrangement joins TRBV10-3 to TRBJ2-1, with 7 bases identical to TRBD2. The CDR3 runs to 14 residues. Per germline, CDR1 ENHRY and CDR2 SYGVKD. Unmatched junction bases numbered 2, after V lost 2 bases and J lost 4 bases.